Sequencing of this TCR beta chain was carried out in a study of molecular identifiers for immune sequencing clone quantification (dated by TCRdb to 2017 to 2018). Some background on the complete study: For a replicate experiment, RNA from roughly 20,000 or 100,000 naive CD8 T cells was divided into five aliquots, and four of the five aliquots were sequenced. The study was a methods study using CD8 T cells to benchmark molecular-identifier clustering-based TCR repertoire sequencing (MIDCIRS) and TCR RNA copy counting. General findings and caveats noted by the study authors: The naive libraries included spiked-in Jurkat TCR RNA (fewer than 11 copies' worth), and this Jurkat TCR RNA is not part of the donor repertoire. About 3.1 recovered TCR RNA copies per cell were obtained by modeling, versus roughly 9.1 by digital PCR, implying a capture efficiency of about 30%. Without barcode sub-clustering, chimeric consensus sequences inflated TCR diversity; chimeras reached as high as 47%. Identical TCR molecules sharing a barcode could cause highly expanded clone sizes to be underestimated. In CMV-specific effector cells, over 97% of molecules were held by clones above 20 RNA copies, whereas under 1% of molecules were held by such clones in naive cells. Spiked-in Jurkat TCR RNA equivalent to a single cell was reported to be detectable even among 980,000 or so naive CD8 T cells.

Notes on this clonotype: No antigen is known for it. With a much larger clone just one base away, this may be a read error.

Libraries of naive CD8 T cells were built from anywhere between roughly 19,000 and 1,000,000 sorted cells, with 10%, 30% or 50% of the purified RNA used. Naive CD8 T cells were FACS-sorted as CD8+CD4-CCR7+CD45RA+ on a BD FACSAria II into RLT Plus buffer. To test detection sensitivity, Jurkat RNA equivalent to about ten TCR copies was spiked into samples of about 17,000-1,100,000 naive CD8 T cells. Enrichment of CD8 T cells was performed with RosetteSep CD8+ T Cell Enrichment Cocktail and Ficoll-Paque, after which ACK red cell lysis was carried out. Library method: PCR. The run used a NextSeq 500. Preparation of bulk TCR libraries followed a previously described approach, with the TCR primers listed in Table S5. The Qiagen AllPrep DNA/RNA kit was used to purify total RNA. Reads from multiple sequencing runs of the same library were pooled before analysis. As for how the authors treated the data: Reads were retained only if the reads had an exact TCR constant sequence, and the retained reads were trimmed to 150 nt and grouped according to their 12-nt molecular barcodes. Reads within each barcode group were sub-clustered using a 15% Levenshtein threshold, and quality-weighted consensus sequences were constructed for each RNA molecule. Non-functional sequences were discarded, and so were lower-count sequences lying one edit away from another sequence. Based on fitting two negative binomial distributions, any barcode sub-cluster with under 20% of the maximum read count was discarded. TCRdb reanalyzed the raw reads on its own, using fastp at Q25 for trimming and MiXCR for clone calling, and kept in-frame beta chains. Identical CDR3 proteins give one entry, which carries the most common genes and DNA. These V and J calls rely on TCRdb rather than the paper's analysis. A total of 460,000 or so distinct CDR3 sequences appear in this sample, about 26% of them only once. The ten biggest clones cover around 0.8% of the sample.

Sequenced sample: naive CD8+ T cells from blood, with Jurkat cell RNA spiked in. The cell subset or site label on this specimen signifies: FACS-sorted CD8+CD4-CCR7+CD45RA+ naive T cells. This receptor was identified in a human donor in good health. Some libraries in this study had Jurkat cell RNA spiked in.

The DNA sequence reads TGCAGTGCTAGACTAGCGGGAGACCCTAAACCTACAGAAACGCAGTATTTT. This codes for CSARLAGDPKPTETQYF. The chain joins TRBV20-1 to TRBJ2-3, with 10 bases in between that match TRBD2. The germline V gene (reference sequence) sets CDR1 to DFQATT and CDR2 to SNEGSKA. Including the terminal cysteine and phenylalanine, the CDR3 comprises 17 residues. Of the read, only the CDR3 DNA is kept; its 51 bases are in frame from base 1.